One sample yielded the 15 T cell receptor beta chains listed below, sequenced in a study of cytomegalovirus exposure and HLA in healthy donors. PCR primers comprised 60 Vbeta and 13 Jbeta primers. Only in-frame clones appear in the TCRdb table, and some are missing; sequencing was by immunoSEQ multiplex PCR. The sample holds 150,000 to 200,000 clones; 73% are singletons and the top ten take about 2%. What was sequenced was PBMCs. The origin of the receptors is a woman aged 25-40 years in good health and CMV-seronegative.

This clone was counted only a few times. The rearrangement links TRBV11-2 to TRBJ1-1; TRBD1 might be the D (6 bases). The CDR3 covers 18 residues. V was clipped by 1 base and J by 2 bases, with 20 bases between them. The germline V gene has CDR1 SGHAT and CDR2 FQNNGV. The CDR3: CASSLGLQGIMANTEAFF. The CDR3 DNA reads TGTGCCAGCAGCTTAGGACTACAGGGAATCATGGCAAACACTGAAGCTTTCTTT.

This clone was counted a few times. V and J are TRBV7-6 and TRBJ2-3; TRBD2 is a possible D gene (5 bases). Germline assignment: CDR1 SGHVS and CDR2 FNYEAQ. The CDR3 covers 17 residues. Trimming shortened V by 5 bases and J by 0 bases, and 18 bases separated the two germline ends. The CDR3 loop reads CASSLFGGGPSTDTQYF. The CDR3 nucleotides read TGTGCCAGCAGCCTTTTCGGCGGCGGGCCCAGCACAGATACGCAGTATTTT. Full variable domain (rest looked up from reference TRBV7-6 and TRBJ2-3): GAGVSQSPRYKVTKRGQDVALRCDPISGHVSLYWYRQALGQGPEFLTYFNYEAQQDKSGLPNDRFSAERPEGSISTLTIQRTEQRDSAMYRCASSLFGGGPSTDTQYFGPGTRLTVL.

The chain links TRBV7-6 to TRBJ2-1, with 10 bases fitting TRBD2. The CDR3 runs to 15 residues. Germline V gene sequence: CDR1 SGHVS, CDR2 FNYEAQ. Trimming took 2 bases from V and 5 from J; bases not matched to a gene: 3. The CDR3 DNA reads as TGTGCCAGCAGCTTAATAGCGGGAGGCCACAATGAGCAGTTCTTC. It translates to CASSLIAGGHNEQFF.

The gene calls are TRBV7-2 and TRBJ2-5; TRBD2 matches 9 bases. This CDR3 region has 15 residues. Germline V gene lookup returns CDR1 SGHTA and CDR2 FQGNSA. V lost 6 bases, J lost 2 bases, and 7 bases stayed unmatched. CDR3 residues: CASSRSGGVQETQYF. The DNA for the CDR3 is TGTGCCAGCAGTCGTAGCGGGGGTGTACAAGAGACCCAGTACTTC.

The genes are TRBV6-6 and TRBJ2-7, with TRBD1 matching 9 bases. Germline CDR1 reads MNHNY; CDR2 reads SVGAGI (reference sequence). This CDR3 is 15 amino acids long. The J segment lost 5 bases and the V segment lost 10 bases, leaving 15 bases of the junction unmatched. The CDR3 nucleotides read TGTGCCACCCAAAAAACGGGGACAGGGTACCACGAGCAGTACTTC. Protein: CATQKTGTGYHEQYF.

CDR3 region: CASSEYRRQGGNTEAFF. The CDR3 DNA is TGTGCCAGCAGTGAATATCGAAGACAGGGTGGGAACACTGAAGCTTTCTTT. The chain has TRBV25-1 and TRBJ1-1, with 7 bases identical to TRBD1. The V gene's germline CDR1 is MGHDK and CDR2 SYGVNS. CDR3 size: 17 residues. Trimming removed 0 bases from V and 1 base from J; junction bases left unmatched: 8.

In DNA, the CDR3 is TGTGCCAGCAGCATGGGACTAGCGGAAGAGACCCAGTACTTC. Amino acid sequence: CASSMGLAEETQYF. This chain connects TRBV9 to TRBJ2-5; 11 bases line up with TRBD2. The CDR3 spans 14 residues. Germline V lookup: CDR1 SGDLS, CDR2 YYNGEE. After removal of 4 bases from V and 3 bases from J, the junction contained 2 bases not matched to a gene. Full variable domain (outside the CDR3, taken from reference TRBV9 and TRBJ2-5): DSGVTQTPKHLITATGQRVTLRCSPRSGDLSVYWYQQSLDQGLQFLIQYYNGEERAKGNILERFSAQQFPDLHSELNLSSLELGDSALYFCASSMGLAEETQYFGPGTRLLVL.

J is TRBJ1-1 and V is TRBV9; D is perhaps TRBD1 (5 bases). The CDR3 is 18 residues long. V shed 2 bases and J shed 2 bases, with 22 bases lying between them. From germline, CDR1 is SGDLS and CDR2 YYNGEE. CDR3 loop: CASSVGLPGAGVNTEAFF. Here the CDR3 DNA reads TGTGCCAGCAGCGTCGGTCTTCCTGGCGCGGGGGTAAACACTGAAGCTTTCTTT.

The gene calls are TRBV27 and TRBJ2-2, with D perhaps matching TRBD2 (6 bases). The CDR3 is made up of 15 amino acids. From germline, CDR1 is MNHEY and CDR2 SMNVEV (reference sequence). V was cut by 1 base and J by 2 bases, with 8 bases left in between. Here the CDR3 reads CASSLWTTNTGELFF. In nucleotides, the CDR3 is TGTGCCAGCAGTTTATGGACTACAAACACCGGGGAGCTGTTTTTT.

The CDR3 loop reads CASSARAGAAPIGYGYTF. Here the CDR3 DNA reads TGTGCCAGCAGCGCCCGAGCGGGGGCAGCCCCTATTGGCTATGGCTACACCTTC. The gene calls are TRBV9 and TRBJ1-2, with D tentatively TRBD1 (6 bases). CDR1 and CDR2 (germline): SGDLS, YYNGEE. The CDR3 length is 18 residues. Trimming removed 3 bases from V and 4 bases from J, with 25 bases in between.

V and J are TRBV11-1 and TRBJ2-5; TRBD2 matches 13 bases. This CDR3 is built from 16 residues. Looked up from germline, CDR1 is SGHAT and CDR2 is FQDESV (reference sequence). Trimming cost V 4 bases and J 2 bases; bases outside gene matches: 4. The CDR3 loop is CASSSMGLAGQETQYF. Written as DNA, the CDR3 is TGTGCCAGCAGCTCGATGGGACTAGCGGGACAAGAGACCCAGTACTTC.

The V and J genes are TRBV2 and TRBJ1-2; maybe TRBD1 (6 bases). The germline CDR1 and CDR2 sequences are SNHLY and FYNNEI. The length of the CDR3 is 14 residues. The V end was cut by 4 bases, the J end by 8 bases, with 17 bases between. The CDR3 sequence: CASSAFGGGRGYTF. The CDR3 nucleotides are TGTGCCAGCAGTGCGTTCGGGGGCGGGAGGGGCTACACCTTC.

V usage is TRBV5-1 and J usage is TRBJ1-4; perhaps TRBD1 as D (5 bases). V was pared by 2 bases and J by 5 bases, with 7 bases between. Germline loops: CDR1 SGHRS, CDR2 YFSETQ. The CDR3 runs 13 residues. Here the CDR3 reads CASSFGQNEKLFF. The CDR3 DNA reads TGCGCCAGCAGCTTCGGACAAAATGAAAAACTGTTTTTT.

This chain joins TRBV11-2 and TRBJ1-1; 8 bases line up with TRBD1. Germline V CDR1 and CDR2: SGHAT, FQNNGV. The CDR3 covers 15 residues. V dropped 5 bases and J dropped 5; count of bases not matched to a gene: 10. The CDR3 here is CASSLRGLSRTEAFF. As DNA, the CDR3 is TGTGCCAGCAGCCTCAGGGGGCTCTCAAGAACTGAAGCTTTCTTT.

V usage is TRBV6-1 and J usage is TRBJ1-1; a weak D match, TRBD1 (6 bases). Trimming took off 5 bases at V and 4 bases at J, with 14 bases between the two ends. Germline values: CDR1 MNHNS, CDR2 SASEGT. The CDR3 is 14 amino acids. This CDR3 is CASSHLGGATEAFF. The CDR3 coding sequence is TGTGCCAGCAGTCACCTTGGGGGGGCCACTGAAGCTTTCTTT.